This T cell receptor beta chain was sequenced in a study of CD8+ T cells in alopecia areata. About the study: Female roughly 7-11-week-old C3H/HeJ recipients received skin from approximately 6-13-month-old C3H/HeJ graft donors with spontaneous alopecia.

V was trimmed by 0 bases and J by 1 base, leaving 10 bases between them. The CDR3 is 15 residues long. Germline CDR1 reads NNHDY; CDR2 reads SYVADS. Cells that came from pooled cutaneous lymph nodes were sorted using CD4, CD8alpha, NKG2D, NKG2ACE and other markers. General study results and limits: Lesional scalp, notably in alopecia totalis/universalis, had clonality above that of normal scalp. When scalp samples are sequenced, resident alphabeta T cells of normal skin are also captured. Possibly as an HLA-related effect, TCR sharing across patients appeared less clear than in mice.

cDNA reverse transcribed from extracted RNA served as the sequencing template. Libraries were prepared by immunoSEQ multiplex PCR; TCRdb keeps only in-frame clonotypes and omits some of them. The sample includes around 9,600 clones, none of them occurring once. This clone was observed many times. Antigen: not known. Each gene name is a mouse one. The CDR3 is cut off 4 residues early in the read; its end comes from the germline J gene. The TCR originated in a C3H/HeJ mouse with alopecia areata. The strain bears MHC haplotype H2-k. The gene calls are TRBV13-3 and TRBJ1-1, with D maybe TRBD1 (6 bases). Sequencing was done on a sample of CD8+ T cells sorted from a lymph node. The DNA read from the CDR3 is TGTGCCAGCAGTGATGACGGCAGGGGAAACACA. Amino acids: CASSDDGRGNT. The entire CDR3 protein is CASSDDGRGNTEVFF.